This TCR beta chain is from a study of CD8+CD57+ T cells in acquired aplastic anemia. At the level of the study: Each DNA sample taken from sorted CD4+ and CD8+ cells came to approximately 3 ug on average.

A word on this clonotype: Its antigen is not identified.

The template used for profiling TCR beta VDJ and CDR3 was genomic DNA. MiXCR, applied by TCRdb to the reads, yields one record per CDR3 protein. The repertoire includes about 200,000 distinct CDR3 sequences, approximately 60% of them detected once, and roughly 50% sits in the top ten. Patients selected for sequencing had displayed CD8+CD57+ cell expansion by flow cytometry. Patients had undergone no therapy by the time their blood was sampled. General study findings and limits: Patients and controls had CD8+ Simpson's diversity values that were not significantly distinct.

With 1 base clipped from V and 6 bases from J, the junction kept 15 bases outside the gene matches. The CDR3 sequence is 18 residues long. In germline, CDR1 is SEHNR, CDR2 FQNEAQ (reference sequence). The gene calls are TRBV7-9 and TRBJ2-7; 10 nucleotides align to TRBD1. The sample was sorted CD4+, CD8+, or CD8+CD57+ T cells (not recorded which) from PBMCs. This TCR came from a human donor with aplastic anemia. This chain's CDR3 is CASSLGTRWTGGAPEQYF. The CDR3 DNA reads TGTGCCAGCAGCTTAGGGACAAGGTGGACAGGGGGTGCCCCCGAGCAGTACTTC.